This T cell receptor (beta chain) was identified in a study of type 1 regulatory T cells. In the study overall: T-allo10 is a Tr1-enriched, alloantigen-specific CD4 T cell product made in vitro.

TCRdb recomputed calls from the reads with MiXCR, one row per CDR3 protein. Of just over 14,000 distinct CDR3 sequences listed, approximately 15% are singletons. V was clipped by 5 bases and J by 1 base, with 8 bases between them. The CDR3 is 13 amino acids. CDR1 is KGHSH, CDR2 LQKENI, per germline. Comment on this clonotype: Its target is not known.

The sequence came from a human donor in good health. Sequenced sample: cultured T cells, either the whole culture or a sorted T cell fraction (not recorded which). The rearrangement uses TRBV18 and TRBJ1-1; D ambiguous. The CDR3 sequence is CASSTTGNTEAFF. CDR3 DNA: TGTGCCAGCTCAACGACGGGGAACACTGAAGCTTTCTTT.